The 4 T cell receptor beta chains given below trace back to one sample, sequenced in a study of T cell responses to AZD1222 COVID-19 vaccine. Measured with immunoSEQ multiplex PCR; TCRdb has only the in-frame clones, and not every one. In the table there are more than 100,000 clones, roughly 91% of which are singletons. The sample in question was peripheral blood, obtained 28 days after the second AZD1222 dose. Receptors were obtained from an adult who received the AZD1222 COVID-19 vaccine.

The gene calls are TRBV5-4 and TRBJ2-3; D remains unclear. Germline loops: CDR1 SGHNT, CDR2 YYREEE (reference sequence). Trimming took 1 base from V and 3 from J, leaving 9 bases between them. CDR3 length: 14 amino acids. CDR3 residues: CASSLSSTTDTQYF. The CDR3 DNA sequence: TGTGCCAGCAGCTTGAGTAGTACAACAGATACGCAGTATTTT.

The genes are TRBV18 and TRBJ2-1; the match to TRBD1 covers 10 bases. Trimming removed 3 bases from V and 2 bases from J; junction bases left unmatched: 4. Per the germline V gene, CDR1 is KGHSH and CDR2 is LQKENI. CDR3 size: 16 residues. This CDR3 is CASSPFGTGAYNEQFF. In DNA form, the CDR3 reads TGTGCCAGCTCACCGTTCGGGACAGGGGCCTACAATGAGCAGTTCTTC.

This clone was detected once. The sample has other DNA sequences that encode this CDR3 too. The CDR3 DNA reads TGTGCCAGCTCACCACAGGGGGCAGGAACTGAAGCTTTCTTT. It specifies CASSPQGAGTEAFF. V is TRBV18 and J is TRBJ1-1; 7 bases are a match to TRBD1. The trim removed 1 base at V and 5 bases at J, leaving 4 bases unmatched. The CDR3 spans 14 residues. Per germline, CDR1 KGHSH and CDR2 LQKENI.

The CDR3 DNA sequence: TGTGCCAGCAGCCGACAGGGCACTGGAAACACCATATATTTT. Its translation is CASSRQGTGNTIYF. The rearrangement joins TRBV5-4 to TRBJ1-3, with TRBD1 identical over 7 bases. V lost 4 bases, J lost 2 bases, and 3 bases stayed unmatched. CDR1 and CDR2 (germline): SGHNT, YYREEE (reference sequence). CDR3 size: 14 residues.